This entry lists 21 T cell receptor beta chains sequenced from one sample in a study of shared clonotypes between healthy human individuals. Method: immunoSEQ multiplex PCR; TCRdb's copy keeps in-frame clones and lacks some. The repertoire holds about 580,000 clones, roughly 98% seen once, with more than 0.3% in the top ten. Selected positively for CCR7 and CD45RO-negative, naive CD8 cells excluded terminally differentiated effector memory CD45RA+ cells. The sample was naive CD8+ T cells sorted from blood. These receptors came from a young man in good health.

As for this clone: The identical CDR3 is also encoded by other nucleotide sequences in the sample. The gene calls are TRBV25-1 and TRBJ2-3; D is unclear. Germline V gene sequence: CDR1 MGHDK, CDR2 SYGVNS. CDR3 length equals 10 residues. V was cut by 4 bases and J by 6 bases, with 2 bases left in between. CDR3 DNA sequence: TGTGCCAGCAGTGCTGATACGCAGTATTTT. Encoded protein: CASSADTQYF.

Here the CDR3 DNA reads TGTGCCAGCAGTTTGGATCGGGAGGGCGGCGACGAGCAGTACTTC. It specifies CASSLDREGGDEQYF. The chain uses TRBV28 and TRBJ2-7; 8 nucleotides line up with TRBD2. The CDR3 loop spans 15 amino acids. The V gene end was trimmed by 3 bases and the J gene end by 5 bases; junction bases not matched to a gene: 9. Germline V gene data show CDR1 as MDHEN and CDR2 as SYDVKM.

This chain connects TRBV19 to TRBJ2-2; 9 bases agree with TRBD1. The length of the CDR3 is 17 residues. Trimming at V came to 7 bases and at J to 0 bases, leaving 9 bases not matched to a gene. Looked up from germline, CDR1 is LNHDA and CDR2 is SQIVND (reference sequence). In nucleotides, the CDR3 is TGTGCCAGTATGGGGACAGGGAGGGGATCGAACACCGGGGAGCTGTTTTTT. The encoded protein is CASMGTGRGSNTGELFF.

The rearrangement links TRBV5-1 to TRBJ2-7; possible D gene TRBD1, 6 bases. CDR3 length equals 11 residues. Trimming cost V 6 bases and J 6 bases, with 10 bases left between them. Germline V gene sequence: CDR1 SGHRS, CDR2 YFSETQ. CDR3 sequence: CASNWGPEQYF. CDR3 nucleotide sequence: TGCGCCAGCAATTGGGGGCCCGAGCAGTACTTC.

DNA for the CDR3: TGTGCCAGCAGCGTAATACGGGGTCGGAGATACGCAGACGTATACGAGCAGTACTTC. This encodes CASSVIRGRRYADVYEQYF. The genes are TRBV9 and TRBJ2-7; tentative D call: TRBD2 (5 bases). The length of the CDR3 is 19 residues. CDR1 and CDR2 (germline): SGDLS, YYNGEE. Trimming took off 1 base at V and 4 bases at J, with 27 bases between the two ends. The variable domain in full, with the rest retrieved from reference TRBV9 and TRBJ2-7, is DSGVTQTPKHLITATGQRVTLRCSPRSGDLSVYWYQQSLDQGLQFLIQYYNGEERAKGNILERFSAQQFPDLHSELNLSSLELGDSALYFCASSVIRGRRYADVYEQYFGPGTRLTVT.

CDR3 sequence: CAASESSGANVLTF. The CDR3 nucleotides read TGCGCCGCCTCGGAGAGCTCTGGGGCCAACGTCCTGACTTTC. V gene TRBV10-2 combines with J gene TRBJ2-6, with D unclear. The CDR3 contains 14 residues. Germline-derived CDR1 and CDR2 are WSHSY and SAAADI. Trimming took off 11 bases at V and 0 bases at J, with 11 bases between the two ends.

The chain employs TRBV28 and TRBJ2-7, with TRBD2 identical over 7 bases. Germline V gives CDR1 MDHEN, CDR2 SYDVKM. CDR3 length equals 15 residues. The trim removed 3 bases at V and 1 base at J, leaving 6 bases unmatched. CDR3 region: CASSLVASGSYEQYF. Written as DNA, the CDR3 is TGTGCCAGCAGTTTGGTGGCTAGCGGTTCCTACGAGCAGTACTTC.

The chain employs TRBV9 and TRBJ2-1; D may be TRBD2 (6 bases). The CDR3 is 16 residues long. Germline CDR1 reads SGDLS; CDR2 reads YYNGEE. The V and J ends lost 4 bases and 9 bases respectively, with 23 bases between them. The CDR3 protein is CASSRLLAPANVEQFF. The CDR3 bases are TGTGCCAGCAGCCGTTTACTAGCCCCGGCCAATGTTGAGCAGTTCTTC.

The chain recombines TRBV7-8 with TRBJ2-2; no firm D call. The CDR3 contains 16 residues. Per germline, CDR1 SGHVS and CDR2 FQNEAQ. Trimming left V 2 bases short and J 0 bases short, with 10 bases between. CDR3 in DNA: TGTGCCAGCAGCTTACCGGGCTCAGCGAACACCGGGGAGCTGTTTTTT. The encoded protein is CASSLPGSANTGELFF.

The chain employs TRBV4-1 and TRBJ1-3; perhaps TRBD1 as D (5 bases). Trimming shortened V by 1 base and J by 2 bases, and 12 bases separated the two germline ends. The CDR3 length is 16 residues. CDR1 and CDR2 from the germline V gene are MGHRA and YSYEKL. DNA of the CDR3: TGCGCCAGCAGCCAAGTATCAGTGGACACTGGAAACACCATATATTTT. Translating it yields CASSQVSVDTGNTIYF.

V is TRBV25-1 and J is TRBJ2-1; TRBD1 agrees at 12 bases. CDR3 length equals 15 residues. The germline V gene has CDR1 MGHDK and CDR2 SYGVNS. Trimming took 3 bases from V and 7 from J; bases not matched to a gene: 4. The CDR3 is CASSEGQGALNEQFF. CDR3 sequence (DNA): TGTGCCAGCAGTGAGGGACAGGGGGCGCTTAATGAGCAGTTCTTC.

J is TRBJ2-7 and V is TRBV11-2; TRBD2 aligns across 9 bases. Germline CDR1 reads SGHAT; CDR2 reads FQNNGV. The CDR3 spans 15 residues. With V trimmed by 5 bases and J by 0 bases, 5 bases remained unmatched. The CDR3 region is CASSAPTSGSYEQYF. The CDR3 DNA sequence: TGTGCCAGCAGCGCCCCGACTAGCGGCTCCTACGAGCAGTACTTC.

This chain joins TRBV27 and TRBJ1-2, with D unclear. The V and J ends lost 6 bases and 4 bases respectively, with 12 bases between them. There are 13 residues in the CDR3. CDR1 and CDR2 from the germline V gene are MNHEY and SMNVEV (reference sequence). The CDR3 DNA reads TGTGCCAGCAGCGCGGGCCGCGGCTATGGCTACACCTTC. Residues: CASSAGRGYGYTF.

V gene TRBV9 combines with J gene TRBJ1-4; unclear D gene. Trimming took 4 bases from V and 4 from J, leaving 17 bases between them. The CDR3 is 16 residues long. Per the germline V gene, CDR1 is SGDLS and CDR2 is YYNGEE. The CDR3 protein is CASSPYITSINEKLFF. CDR3 coding DNA: TGTGCCAGCAGCCCCTATATAACCAGTATTAATGAAAAACTGTTTTTT. Based on the CDR3 plus reference TRBV9 and TRBJ1-4, the full variable domain is DSGVTQTPKHLITATGQRVTLRCSPRSGDLSVYWYQQSLDQGLQFLIQYYNGEERAKGNILERFSAQQFPDLHSELNLSSLELGDSALYFCASSPYITSINEKLFFGSGTQLSVL.

This rearrangement joins TRBV29-1 to TRBJ1-1; D uncertain. The CDR3 length is 13 residues. Germline V gene data show CDR1 as SQVTM and CDR2 as ANQGSEA. Between the trimmed V and J ends, which lost 2 bases and 0 bases, there was a span of 7 bases. CDR3 in amino acids: CSVEPVLNTEAFF. The CDR3 bases are TGCAGCGTTGAACCCGTATTGAACACTGAAGCTTTCTTT. Filled out from reference TRBV29-1 and TRBJ1-1, the complete variable domain reads SAVISQKPSRDICQRGTSLTIQCQVDSQVTMMFWYRQQPGQSLTLIATANQGSEATYESGFVIDKFPISRPNLTFSTLTVSNMSPEDSSIYLCSVEPVLNTEAFFGQGTRLTVV.

CDR3 protein: CASSFGTGGSQPQHF. The CDR3 coding sequence is TGTGCCAGCAGCTTCGGGACAGGGGGCTCTCAGCCCCAGCATTTT. The genes are TRBV13 and TRBJ1-5; TRBD1 matches at 12 bases. The V gene's germline CDR1 is PRHDT and CDR2 FYEKMQ (reference sequence). This CDR3 contains 15 residues. Losses at the gene ends were 3 bases for V and 6 bases for J; bases not matched to a gene: 3.

A remark on this clone: Other DNA sequences in this sample translate to the same CDR3. The genes are TRBV27 and TRBJ2-5; D possibly matches TRBD1 or TRBD2 (5 bases each). The CDR3 loop spans 14 amino acids. The V end lost 3 bases, the J end lost 0 bases, and 8 bases lay between the germline ends. The germline V gene has CDR1 MNHEY and CDR2 SMNVEV (reference sequence). This CDR3 is CASSLLGDQETQYF. The CDR3 DNA is TGTGCCAGCAGTTTGCTGGGGGACCAAGAGACCCAGTACTTC.

The chain links TRBV11-2 to TRBJ2-7; 9 bases align to TRBD1. The CDR3 consists of 15 residues. Losses at the gene ends were 4 bases for V and 6 bases for J; bases not matched to a gene: 10. Germline lookup yields CDR1 SGHAT and CDR2 FQNNGV. The CDR3 region is CASSSGTGLSIEQYF. Here the CDR3 DNA reads TGTGCCAGCAGCTCTGGGACAGGGCTTTCTATCGAGCAGTACTTC.

V is TRBV9 and J is TRBJ2-3; 10 nucleotides line up with TRBD2. Unmatched junction bases numbered 10, after V lost 3 bases and J lost 6 bases. Germline V gene sequence: CDR1 SGDLS, CDR2 YYNGEE. The CDR3 is 16 residues long. The CDR3 DNA follows: TGTGCCAGCAGCGGAAAAGCGGGAGGGCCGAGCGATACGCAGTATTTT. It translates to CASSGKAGGPSDTQYF.

V gene TRBV5-5 combines with J gene TRBJ1-5; D unresolved. The germline V gene encodes CDR1 SGHKS and CDR2 YYEKEE (reference sequence). The CDR3 runs to 13 residues. V gave up 1 base and J gave up 1 base, with 3 bases separating them. The DNA for the CDR3 is TGTGCCAGCAGCTTGAACAGCAATCAGCCCCAGCATTTT. It codes for CASSLNSNQPQHF.

This clone occurred once. This same CDR3 is encoded by further DNA sequences in the sample. The chain couples TRBV6-5 to TRBJ2-5; unclear D gene. This CDR3 has 14 residues. With 0 bases removed from V and 4 bases from J, the gap between germline ends came to 9 bases. Germline CDR1 is MNHEY and CDR2 is SVGAGI. CDR3 protein: CASSYSGVGETQYF. The CDR3 DNA is TGTGCCAGCAGTTACTCTGGGGTTGGAGAGACCCAGTACTTC.